The rows below give T cell receptor beta chains drawn from one sample of a study of blood T cells in healthy people across ages. TCRdb re-derived calls from the 5' RACE reads in MiXCR, one entry per CDR3 protein. The sample records about 290,000 distinct CDR3 sequences, roughly 27% being singletons. The sequencing input was blood. The receptors come from a woman aged 70-85 years in good health. Both conserved end residues are part of each CDR3. Fields, in order: J gene, V gene, CDR3 protein.

TRBJ1-4,TRBV6-1,CASSGDRGQQTNEKLFF
TRBJ1-2,TRBV7-2,CASSRLDYGFTF
TRBJ1-2,TRBV20-1,CSASRTGGADGYTF
TRBJ2-5,TRBV18,CASSQLGQGSQETQYF
TRBJ1-4,TRBV28,CASSLQGASEKLFF
TRBJ2-1,TRBV4-1,CASSQAGLAGGNYNEQFF
TRBJ2-5,TRBV7-9,CASSPGGWYQETQYF
TRBJ2-5,TRBV24-1,CATSLPGISETQYF
TRBJ1-4,TRBV7-2,CASSAQTSTNEKLFF
TRBJ2-7,TRBV6-1,CASRDGQVPYEQYF
TRBJ1-4,TRBV20-1,CSAREQSEKLFF
TRBJ1-2,TRBV20-1,CSALDQDRGDGYTF
TRBJ1-1,TRBV25-1,CASSDSKRGQGTEAFF